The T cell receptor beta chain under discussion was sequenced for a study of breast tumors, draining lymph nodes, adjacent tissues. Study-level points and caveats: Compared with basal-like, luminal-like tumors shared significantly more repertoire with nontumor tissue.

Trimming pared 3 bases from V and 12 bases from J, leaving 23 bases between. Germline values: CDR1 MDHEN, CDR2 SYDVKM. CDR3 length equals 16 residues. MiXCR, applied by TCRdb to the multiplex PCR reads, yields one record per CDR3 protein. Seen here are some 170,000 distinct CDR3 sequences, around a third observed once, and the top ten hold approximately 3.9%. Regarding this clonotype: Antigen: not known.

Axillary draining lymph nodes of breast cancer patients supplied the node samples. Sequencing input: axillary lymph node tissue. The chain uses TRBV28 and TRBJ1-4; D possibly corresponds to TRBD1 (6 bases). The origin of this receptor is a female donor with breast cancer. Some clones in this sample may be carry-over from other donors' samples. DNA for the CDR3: TGTGCCAGCAGTTTGGGGGCGGGGACGGGGTCCGAAGAACTGTTTTTT. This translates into CASSLGAGTGSEELFF.